Shown below are 18 T cell receptor beta chains from a single sample sequenced in a study of beta chain features in type 1 diabetes. Expressed TCRB transcripts were sequenced after all isolated RNA was converted to cDNA. Assay used: immunoSEQ multiplex PCR; TCRdb lists only in-frame clones, some missing. The profile shows 200,000 to 250,000 clones, around 9.6% of them singletons. Input material: naive CD4+ T cells from blood. The origin of the receptors is a young woman in good health.

The table lists this clone with a few counts. This sequence joins TRBV7-6 and TRBJ2-1; 8 nucleotides agree with TRBD1. The V and J ends lost 6 bases and 0 bases, in that order; junction bases with no gene match: 7. CDR1 and CDR2 (germline): SGHVS, FNYEAQ. This CDR3 comprises 16 residues. The CDR3 bases are TGTGCCAGCAGTCGTAGGACAGGGAACTCCTACAATGAGCAGTTCTTC. It yields the protein CASSRRTGNSYNEQFF.

This clone was found a few times. The chain recombines TRBV7-9 with TRBJ1-2; D gene uncertain. The V and J ends lost 1 base and 1 base respectively, with 7 bases between them. Germline CDR1 and CDR2: SEHNR and FQNEAQ (reference sequence). The CDR3 length is 14 residues. The CDR3 bases are TGTGCCAGCAGCTTAGGATGGAGTAACTATGGCTACACCTTC. This encodes CASSLGWSNYGYTF.

This clone came up a few times. Other nucleotide sequences in the sample specify the same CDR3. DNA for the CDR3: TGTGCCTGGAGGGGGGCAGGCAATCAGCCCCAGCATTTT. As protein: CAWRGAGNQPQHF. The chain is built from TRBV30 and TRBJ1-5; D is perhaps TRBD1 (6 bases). V dropped 3 bases and J dropped 2 bases, with 8 bases sitting between them. The CDR3 is 13 residues long. Germline lookup yields CDR1 GTSNPN and CDR2 SVGIG (reference sequence).

This clone was seen a single time. This chain uses TRBV6-5 with TRBJ1-3; D perhaps matches TRBD1 (6 bases). CDR1 is MNHEY and CDR2 is SVGAGI in the germline V gene. The CDR3 totals 14 residues. Trimming shortened V by 7 bases and J by 0 bases, and 10 bases separated the two germline ends. The CDR3 loop reads CASTPGVSGNTIYF. In DNA form, the CDR3 reads TGTGCCAGCACCCCAGGGGTCTCTGGAAACACCATATATTTT.

This rearrangement joins TRBV18 to TRBJ1-5; 7 bases line up with TRBD1. The CDR3 length is 15 residues. Germline CDR1 reads KGHSH; CDR2 reads LQKENI. Trimming took 2 bases from V and 4 from J; bases not matched to a gene: 5. This CDR3 reads CASSPLTGRNQPQHF. The CDR3 nucleotides read TGTGCCAGCTCACCATTGACAGGGAGGAATCAGCCCCAGCATTTT.

J is TRBJ2-1 and V is TRBV5-4; the D is unclear. Germline values: CDR1 SGHNT, CDR2 YYREEE (reference sequence). The V end lost 5 bases, the J end lost 0 bases, and 6 bases lay between the germline ends. This CDR3 region has 13 residues. The CDR3 spells CASRKSSYNEQFF. The CDR3 DNA reads TGTGCCAGCAGAAAGAGCTCCTACAATGAGCAGTTCTTC.

This clone was counted only a few times. The chain recombines TRBV27 with TRBJ2-3; 10 bases agree with TRBD1. Germline assignment: CDR1 MNHEY and CDR2 SMNVEV (reference sequence). Unmatched junction bases numbered 7, after V lost 7 bases and J lost 3 bases. The CDR3 sequence is 15 residues long. The CDR3 sequence is CASNGDRGVTDTQYF. CDR3 sequence (DNA): TGTGCCAGCAACGGGGACAGGGGAGTGACAGATACGCAGTATTTT.

CDR3 coding DNA: TGTGCCAGCAGCTTGGACTTTAGGTCACCCCTCCACTTT. Translated: CASSLDFRSPLHF. This chain links TRBV11-2 with TRBJ1-6; D is unresolved. Trimming took 3 bases from V and 10 from J, leaving 10 bases between them. This CDR3 is 13 amino acids long. CDR1 and CDR2 (germline): SGHAT, FQNNGV.

V usage is TRBV29-1 and J usage is TRBJ2-1; D is unclear. Germline-derived CDR1 and CDR2 are SQVTM and ANQGSEA. The CDR3 is 13 residues long. The germline V and J ends were trimmed by 4 bases and 9 bases, with 16 bases remaining between them. In DNA, the CDR3 is TGCAGCGTTGCCCTACAGACGGTGTTTGAGCAGTTCTTC. Amino acid sequence: CSVALQTVFEQFF.

The genes are TRBV14 and TRBJ1-1, with D possibly TRBD1 on 5 matching bases. In germline, CDR1 is SGHDN, CDR2 FVKESK. CDR3 length: 12 residues. The V gene lost 1 base and the J gene lost 6 bases, with 6 bases spanning the gap. In DNA form, the CDR3 reads TGTGCCAGCAGCCAAGGGGGGGCTGAAGCTTTCTTT. It translates to CASSQGGAEAFF.

This chain joins TRBV19 and TRBJ1-4; D is ambiguous. The V gene's germline CDR1 is LNHDA and CDR2 SQIVND (reference sequence). CDR3 size: 13 residues. V was shortened by 5 bases and J by 6 bases, with 10 bases between the two germline ends. As DNA, the CDR3 is TGTGCCAGTAGTGTCGACTCGGATGAAAAACTGTTTTTT. This translates into CASSVDSDEKLFF.

This rearrangement joins TRBV2 to TRBJ1-6; the D is unclear. The V and J ends lost 6 bases and 0 bases respectively, with 9 bases between them. Germline lookup yields CDR1 SNHLY and CDR2 FYNNEI. The CDR3 length is 15 residues. The CDR3: CASRSGDSYNSPLHF. The CDR3 coding sequence is TGTGCCAGCAGATCAGGTGACTCCTATAATTCACCCCTCCACTTT.

This clone was seen at least ten times. The chain recombines TRBV7-9 with TRBJ2-7, with D possibly matching TRBD2 (6 bases). The CDR3 runs to 14 residues. The V end lost 5 bases, the J end lost 2 bases, and 13 bases lay between the germline ends. Germline V lookup: CDR1 SEHNR, CDR2 FQNEAQ (reference sequence). The CDR3 region is CASSRRELAYEQYF. CDR3 in DNA: TGTGCCAGCAGCCGTCGGGAGTTAGCCTACGAGCAGTACTTC.

This chain joins TRBV23-1 and TRBJ1-2, with 8 bases fitting TRBD1. TRBV23-1 is sorted into the ORF group, with uncertain function. J lost 7 bases, V lost 0 bases, and 7 bases had no gene match. CDR3 size: 15 residues. In DNA, the CDR3 is TGCGCCAGCAGTCAATCAGAAGGGACAGGCTCTGGCTACACCTTC. The encoded protein is CASSQSEGTGSGYTF.

This clone was detected a few times. The genes are TRBV9 and TRBJ2-5; 12 bases are shared with TRBD2. The J segment lost 4 bases and the V segment lost 4 bases, leaving 8 bases of the junction unmatched. The CDR3 is 16 residues long. The germline V gene has CDR1 SGDLS and CDR2 YYNGEE. This CDR3 reads CASSFRLAGAGETQYF. CDR3 nucleotides: TGTGCCAGCAGCTTTCGACTAGCGGGGGCCGGAGAGACCCAGTACTTC.

V gene TRBV5-6 combines with J gene TRBJ1-3; possible D gene TRBD1, 6 bases. The V end lost 4 bases, the J end lost 7 bases, and 15 bases lay between the germline ends. The germline V gene encodes CDR1 SGHDT and CDR2 YYEEEE. This CDR3 contains 14 residues. CDR3 region: CASSAAQGWNTIYF. As DNA, the CDR3 is TGTGCCAGCAGCGCCGCACAGGGTTGGAACACCATATATTTT. Variable domain in full (rest from reference TRBV5-6 and TRBJ1-3): DAGVTQSPTHLIKTRGQQVTLRCSPKSGHDTVSWYQQALGQGPQFIFQYYEEEERQRGNFPDRFSGHQFPNYSSELNVNALLLGDSALYLCASSAAQGWNTIYFGEGSWLTVV.

V usage is TRBV6-1 and J usage is TRBJ1-2; D not resolved. The CDR3 length is 15 residues. Trimming left V 2 bases short and J 2 bases short, with 12 bases between. Germline V lookup: CDR1 MNHNS, CDR2 SASEGT. The CDR3 loop reads CASSERTPRNYGYTF. Written as DNA, the CDR3 is TGTGCCAGCAGTGAACGCACACCCCGCAACTATGGCTACACCTTC.

The V call is TRBV27, the J call TRBJ1-5; 10 positions match TRBD1. CDR1 is MNHEY and CDR2 is SMNVEV in the germline V gene (reference sequence). The CDR3 runs to 16 residues. With 7 bases clipped from V and 2 bases from J, the junction kept 8 bases outside the gene matches. CDR3 coding DNA: TGTGCCAGCATGGACAGGGGGGTATCCGGCAATCAGCCCCAGCATTTT. Translating gives CASMDRGVSGNQPQHF.